This T cell receptor beta chain was found in a study of T cell responses to AZD1222 COVID-19 vaccine. Whole-study findings and limits: Donors were mostly white British, more females; clonal diversity possibly underestimated. Baseline antibody screening turned up just six seropositive AZD1222 recipients. Mapped onto spike, vaccine-associated CD4 TCRs spanned it and were dominant at 160-218 and 743-854.

This CDR3 has 17 residues. Germline CDR1 is GTSNPN and CDR2 is SVGIG (reference sequence). V lost 4 bases and J lost 4, with 25 bases in between. Sequenced by immunoSEQ multiplex PCR; TCRdb stores in-frame clones only, minus some. The table shows around 96,000 clones, with roughly 84% occurring only once. Note on this clone: Its antigen is still unknown.

This specimen consisted of peripheral blood, obtained on day 0 of AZD1222 vaccination. This receptor was taken from an adult in good health. The chain has TRBV30 and TRBJ1-1; a possible D gene is TRBD1 (5 bases). CDR3 coding DNA: TGTGCCTGGAAGGGACGGGGCAGCCCCCGAGACGGCACTGAAGCTTTCTTT. Its protein is CAWKGRGSPRDGTEAFF. Full variable domain (missing parts from reference TRBV30 and TRBJ1-1): SQTIHQWPATLVQPVGSPLSLECTVEGTSNPNLYWYRQAAGRGLQLLFYSVGIGQISSEVPQNLSASRPQDRQFILSSKKLLLSDSGFYLCAWKGRGSPRDGTEAFFGQGTRLTVV.